These 24 T cell receptor beta chains originate from one sample sequenced in a study of T cells in Graves' hyperthyroidism and ophthalmopathy (dated by TCRdb to 2018 to 2020). The protocol used for the library was multiplex PCR. For sequencing, an Illumina HiSeq 2000 was employed. The TCR beta CDR3 regions were amplified from RNA transcripts. The first round of RT-PCR for the TCR CDR3 was performed with the HTBI primer set and the Qiagen OneStep RT-PCR kit. TCRdb reprocessed the public reads (quality trimming at Q25 with fastp, clone calling with MiXCR) and kept in-frame beta chains. Rows are combined by CDR3 protein, so each entry shows the most common genes and DNA. This sample gives about 380,000 distinct CDR3 sequences in total; less than 20% of them show up just once. Of the sample, 40% is held by the ten largest clones. The sequenced sample consisted of blood. The receptor source for this set is a man between 18 and 35 years old with Graves' ophthalmopathy.

The V gene is TRBV7-2, the J gene TRBJ1-2; D may be TRBD1 (6 bases). Trimming took off 3 bases at V and 2 bases at J, with 10 bases between the two ends. The CDR3 loop spans 14 amino acids. Germline V gene data show CDR1 as SGHTA and CDR2 as FQGNSA. This chain's CDR3 is CASSLNRVNYGYTF. In nucleotides, the CDR3 is TGTGCCAGCAGCTTGAACAGGGTCAACTATGGCTACACCTTC. Combining the CDR3 with reference TRBV7-2 and TRBJ1-2 gives the whole variable domain GAGVSQSPSNKVTEKGKDVELRCDPISGHTALYWYRQSLGQGLEFLIYFQGNSAPDKSGLPSDRFSAERTGGSVSTLTIQRTQQEDSAVYLCASSLNRVNYGYTFGSGTRLTVV.

At least ten counts were recorded for this clonotype. The rearrangement uses TRBV7-9 and TRBJ2-7; 7 nucleotides align to TRBD1. With V trimmed by 1 base and J by 1 base, 4 bases remained unmatched. The CDR3 has 15 amino acids. Germline V gives CDR1 SEHNR, CDR2 FQNEAQ (reference sequence). The CDR3 coding sequence is TGTGCCAGCAGCTTAGAGGGGGCCGGGTCCTACGAGCAGTACTTC. As protein: CASSLEGAGSYEQYF.

This clonotype was counted at least ten times. The chain is built from TRBV3-1 and TRBJ2-5; D is unclear. The CDR3 has 13 amino acids. Germline V gives CDR1 LGHDT, CDR2 YNNKEL (reference sequence). V lost 1 base and J lost 3, with 6 bases in between. DNA of the CDR3: TGTGCCAGCAGCCAAGGACTGAAAGAGACCCAGTACTTC. The encoded protein is CASSQGLKETQYF.

Turning to this clonotype: A much larger clone lies one base from this, so it may be a read error. The rearrangement links TRBV29-1 to TRBJ2-5, with D perhaps given as TRBD1 or TRBD2 (5 bases each). The last part of the DNA fits TRBJ2-1 better; the J call may be wrong. The CDR3 covers 16 residues. Germline lookup yields CDR1 SQVTM and CDR2 ANQGSEA. The CDR3 DNA sequence: TGCAGCGCCCTGGGCCAAAAGGGACCCAAGGGAGAGACCCAGTTCTTC. Its protein product is CSALGQKGPKGETQFF.

This clonotype appeared many times. The J gene is TRBJ2-5, the V gene TRBV7-3; 8 nucleotides line up with TRBD2. The junction had 13 bases not matched to a gene; V was cut back by 8 bases and J by 5 bases. Per germline, CDR1 SGHTA and CDR2 FQGTGA. The CDR3 runs to 15 residues. The CDR3 DNA sequence: TGTGCCAGCGCCCATAGCGGTTCGGGGGGGGAGACCCAGTACTTC. This encodes CASAHSGSGGETQYF.

The rearrangement uses TRBV6-1 and TRBJ1-6; 7 bases fit TRBD1. This CDR3 comprises 15 residues. Germline V CDR1 and CDR2: MNHNS, SASEGT. The J segment lost 7 bases and the V segment lost 7 bases, leaving 10 bases of the junction unmatched. The CDR3 reads CASIPNRGWNSPLHF. The CDR3 DNA sequence: TGTGCCAGCATTCCAAACAGGGGCTGGAATTCACCCCTCCACTTT.

The chain is built from TRBV5-1 and TRBJ2-7; D is perhaps TRBD1 or TRBD2 (5 bases each). Germline V gene lookup returns CDR1 SGHRS and CDR2 YFSETQ. The CDR3 spans 14 residues. With 3 bases removed from V and 2 bases from J, the gap between germline ends came to 12 bases. The chain's CDR3 is CASSSGPSTYEQYF. For the CDR3, the DNA is TGCGCCAGCAGCTCGGGGCCCAGCACCTACGAGCAGTACTTC. Filled out from reference TRBV5-1 and TRBJ2-7, the complete variable domain reads KAGVTQTPRYLIKTRGQQVTLSCSPISGHRSVSWYQQTPGQGLQFLFEYFSETQRNKGNFPGRFSGRQFSNSRSEMNVSTLELGDSALYLCASSSGPSTYEQYFGPGTRLTVT.

This clonotype was found many times. The chain joins TRBV7-6 to TRBJ2-1; 9 bases agree with TRBD2. The V segment lost 5 bases and the J segment 9 bases; nucleotides outside the gene matches: 14. This CDR3 has 16 amino acids. CDR1 is SGHVS, CDR2 FNYEAQ, per germline. The CDR3 is CASSISGGRLSGEQFF. For the CDR3, the DNA is TGTGCCAGCAGCATTAGCGGGGGACGACTTAGTGGTGAGCAGTTCTTC.

The table lists this clonotype with a few counts. The DNA of the CDR3 is TGCAGTGCTAGAGACGTCTCTGGAAACACCATATATTTT. This codes for CSARDVSGNTIYF. This sequence joins TRBV20-1 and TRBJ1-3; D is unclear. The germline V gene encodes CDR1 DFQATT and CDR2 SNEGSKA (reference sequence). The CDR3 totals 13 residues. Trimming took 0 bases from V and 0 from J, leaving 3 bases between them.

The CDR3 reads CASSRRVVGDIPDTQYF. CDR3 sequence (DNA): TGTGCCAGCAGCCGTCGGGTGGTGGGGGACATTCCAGATACGCAGTATTTT. The rearrangement joins TRBV3-1 to TRBJ2-3; weak D call: TRBD1 (6 bases). CDR3 length equals 17 residues. V lost 4 bases, J lost 4 bases, and 21 bases lay in between. Germline values: CDR1 LGHDT, CDR2 YNNKEL (reference sequence).

There are a few counts of this clonotype. The V gene is TRBV19, the J gene TRBJ2-3, with 7 positions matching TRBD2. V lost 8 bases and J lost 1; bases outside the gene matches: 9. CDR3 length equals 15 residues. Germline CDR1 and CDR2: LNHDA and SQIVND (reference sequence). Written as DNA, the CDR3 is TGTGCCAGTTTACTAACTAGCGCGGGCACAGATACGCAGTATTTT. It encodes CASLLTSAGTDTQYF.

Note on this clonotype: A much larger clone differs from this one at a single base, so this may be a read error. The rearrangement joins TRBV10-2 to TRBJ1-5; D is unresolved. This CDR3 is built from 13 residues. The germline V gene encodes CDR1 WSHSY and CDR2 SAAADI. CDR3 sequence (DNA): TGCGCCAGCTGTGATTTGAGCAATCAGCCCCAGCATTTT. Encoded protein: CASCDLSNQPQHF.

In its sample, this clonotype was seen many times. The chain carries TRBV5-1 and TRBJ2-3; no reliable D call. The CDR3 contains 16 residues. Germline V gives CDR1 SGHRS, CDR2 YFSETQ. Trimming stripped 4 bases from V and 0 bases from J, with 15 bases between. CDR3 residues: CASSPGHSRSTDTQYF. DNA for the CDR3: TGCGCCAGCAGCCCCGGTCACAGCAGGAGCACAGATACGCAGTATTTT.

This clonotype turned up a few times. The J gene is TRBJ2-1, the V gene TRBV5-1; 9 nucleotides line up with TRBD2. V lost 4 bases, J lost 7 bases, and 9 bases stayed unmatched. The CDR3 runs to 15 residues. The germline V gene has CDR1 SGHRS and CDR2 YFSETQ. In DNA, the CDR3 is TGCGCCAGCAGCCTTAAGGGTAGCGGGGGAAATGAGCAGTTCTTC. This encodes CASSLKGSGGNEQFF.

The chain combines TRBV6-9 with TRBJ2-5, with 9 bases matching TRBD1. The ends lost 1 base at V and 2 bases at J; junction bases unmatched: 14. CDR1 is MNHGY and CDR2 is SVAAGI in the germline V gene. The CDR3 extends over 19 amino acids. The CDR3 loop is CASSYFGERTGELQETQYF. Written as DNA, the CDR3 is TGTGCCAGCAGTTATTTCGGGGAAAGGACAGGGGAGTTACAAGAGACCCAGTACTTC.

This clonotype was seen only a few times. V gene TRBV10-3 combines with J gene TRBJ1-2; 11 positions match TRBD1. The CDR3 length is 16 residues. Germline loops: CDR1 ENHRY, CDR2 SYGVKD. With V trimmed by 4 bases and J by 3 bases, 7 bases remained unmatched. The CDR3, as DNA: TGTGCCATCAGTGTATATCGGGACAGGGGGGACTATGGCTACACCTTC. This encodes CAISVYRDRGDYGYTF.

This clonotype was counted at least ten times. The chain is built from TRBV2 and TRBJ2-6, with 7 bases lining up with TRBD1. CDR3 length: 18 residues. The germline CDR1 and CDR2 sequences are SNHLY and FYNNEI. Trimming cost V 6 bases and J 4 bases; bases outside gene matches: 15. DNA of the CDR3: TGTGCCAGCAGAGAACCCGGGACAGCGTCCAGGGGGGCCAACGTCCTGACTTTC. Amino acid sequence: CASREPGTASRGANVLTF.

This clonotype was counted only a few times. The chain couples TRBV28 to TRBJ2-5; D ambiguous. Between the trimmed V and J ends, which lost 1 base and 2 bases, there was a span of 8 bases. CDR3 length: 14 residues. Germline CDR1 is MDHEN and CDR2 is SYDVKM. The CDR3 coding sequence is TGTGCCAGCAGTTTATATCAGGAGCAAGAGACCCAGTACTTC. As protein: CASSLYQEQETQYF.

This chain uses TRBV7-2 with TRBJ2-1; D unclear. V was pared by 3 bases and J by 7 bases, with 4 bases between. CDR1 SGHTA and CDR2 FQGNSA come from the germline V gene. The CDR3 spans 11 residues. The CDR3 coding sequence is TGTGCCAGCAGCTTCGAGAATGAGCAGTTCTTC. Translation: CASSFENEQFF.

This clonotype was observed many times. The chain has TRBV11-2 and TRBJ2-1, with 9 bases identical to TRBD2. CDR1 and CDR2 from the germline V gene are SGHAT and FQNNGV. Trimming cost V 3 bases and J 6 bases; bases outside gene matches: 6. The CDR3 runs to 15 residues. The CDR3 region is CASSFFLAGSNEQFF. CDR3 bases: TGTGCCAGCAGCTTTTTTCTAGCGGGGAGCAATGAGCAGTTCTTC.

This clonotype was counted a single time. The rearrangement links TRBV2 to TRBJ2-7; D is unresolved. Germline loops: CDR1 SNHLY, CDR2 FYNNEI. The CDR3 has 14 amino acids. The V gene lost 10 bases and the J gene lost 0 bases, with 16 bases spanning the gap. CDR3 protein: CANSPQEYSYEQYF. For the CDR3, the DNA is TGTGCCAACTCACCCCAGGAATACTCCTACGAGCAGTACTTC.

This clonotype was observed many times. One junction end does not reproduce the germline sequence, and a read error may be involved. The rearrangement links TRBV19 to TRBJ1-1, with a possible D match to TRBD1 (6 bases). Germline lookup yields CDR1 LNHDA and CDR2 SQIVND (reference sequence). The CDR3 is made up of 14 amino acids. DNA for the CDR3: TGTGCCAGCACGACCCAGGGGACGAACGCTGAAGCTTTCTTT. Translating gives CASTTQGTNAEAFF. The whole variable domain, filled in from reference TRBV19 and TRBJ1-1, reads DGGITQSPKYLFRKEGQNVTLSCEQNLNHDAMYWYRQDPGQGLRLIYYSQIVNDFQKGDIAEGYSVSREKKESFPLTVTSAQKNPTAFYLCASTTQGTNAEAFFGQGTRLTVV.

This clonotype has a count of ten or more. The chain combines TRBV2 with TRBJ1-2, with no clear D. From germline, CDR1 is SNHLY and CDR2 FYNNEI. V lost 5 bases to trimming and J lost 0 bases, with 7 bases between them. This CDR3 comprises 13 residues. The CDR3 DNA reads TGTGCCAGCAGTAAGACAACTAACTATGGCTACACCTTC. As protein: CASSKTTNYGYTF. The full variable domain, with the rest looked up from reference TRBV2 and TRBJ1-2, is EPEVTQTPSHQVTQMGQEVILRCVPISNHLYFYWYRQILGQKVEFLVSFYNNEISEKSEIFDDQFSVERPDGSNFTLKIRSTKLEDSAMYFCASSKTTNYGYTFGSGTRLTVV.

This clonotype was seen many times. The CDR3 sequence: CSAKAGREKLFF. The CDR3 DNA reads TGCAGTGCTAAGGCAGGGAGGGAAAAACTGTTTTTT. This chain connects TRBV20-1 to TRBJ1-4, with D possibly TRBD1 on 5 matching bases. This CDR3 contains 12 residues. CDR1 and CDR2 (germline): DFQATT, SNEGSKA (reference sequence). The V end was cut by 4 bases, the J end by 8 bases, with 11 bases between.